The clone carrying this T cell receptor beta chain came up many times. The source of the sample is a study of human T cells and chemical hapten exposure. Time point specified: pre-sensitization, week 0. Treatment of the sample: therapeutic diphenylcyclopropenone sensitization with weekly scalp DPC. Venepuncture was done earlier than the placement of each patch test. One entry per CDR3 protein results from TCRdb running MiXCR on the RACE reads. The repertoire holds roughly 380,000 distinct CDR3 sequences, with less than 6.5% as singletons. Germline lookup yields CDR1 GTSNPN and CDR2 SVGIG (reference sequence). The CDR3 runs to 12 residues. The V gene lost 5 bases and the J gene lost 3 bases, with 10 bases spanning the gap.

This sequence was found in a woman aged 45-65 years with alopecia areata. Some clones in this sample may be carry-over from other donors' samples. The chain employs TRBV30 and TRBJ2-5, with D possibly matching TRBD1 (6 bases). Sample: whole blood, taken in connection with sensitization to the hapten diphenylcyclopropenone (DPC). CDR3 protein: CAWGRQEETQYF. In DNA form, the CDR3 reads TGTGCCTGGGGGAGACAGGAAGAGACCCAGTACTTC.